One T cell receptor beta chain is described in this entry. The antigen remains undetermined. This sample was taken from a study of T cell responses to AZD1222 COVID-19 vaccine. Only in-frame clones appear in the TCRdb table, and some are missing; sequencing was by immunoSEQ multiplex PCR. Here the sample spans about 86,000 clones, approximately 90% being singletons. Whole-study results and caveats: Spike-specific TCR breadth rose after two AZD1222 doses, and depth rose as well. Most donors were white British, females outnumbered males, and clonal diversity was possibly underestimated.

This TCR derives from an adult who received the AZD1222 COVID-19 vaccine. The sample in question was peripheral blood, obtained 28 days after the second AZD1222 dose.

The CDR3 reads CASAGGDEKLFF. The DNA of the CDR3 is TGTGCCAGCGCAGGGGGAGATGAAAAACTGTTTTTT. V is TRBV7-2 and J is TRBJ1-4, with 7 nucleotides matching TRBD1. The CDR3 extends over 12 amino acids. V gave up 8 bases and J gave up 6 bases; unmatched junction bases: 3. Germline CDR1 reads SGHTA; CDR2 reads FQGNSA.